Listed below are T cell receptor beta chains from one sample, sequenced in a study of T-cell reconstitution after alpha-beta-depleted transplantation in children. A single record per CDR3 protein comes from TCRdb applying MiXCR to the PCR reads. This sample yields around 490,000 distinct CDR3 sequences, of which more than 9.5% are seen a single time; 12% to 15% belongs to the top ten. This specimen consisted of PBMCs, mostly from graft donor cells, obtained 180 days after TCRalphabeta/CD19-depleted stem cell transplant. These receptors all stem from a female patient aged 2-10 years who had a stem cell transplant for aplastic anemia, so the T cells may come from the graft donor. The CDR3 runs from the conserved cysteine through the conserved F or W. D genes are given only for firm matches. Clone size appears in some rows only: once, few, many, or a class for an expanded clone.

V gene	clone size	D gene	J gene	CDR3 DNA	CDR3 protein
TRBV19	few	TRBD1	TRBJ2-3	TGTGCCAAACCGGGACAGGGAGCAGATACGCAGTATTTT	CAKPGQGADTQYF
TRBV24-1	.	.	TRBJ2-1	TGTGCCACCAGTGGCTTGGATATGGTTGAGCAGTTCTTC	CATSGLDMVEQFF
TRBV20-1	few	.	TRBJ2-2	TGCAGTGCTAGGTTCGGGAACACCGGGGAGCTGTTTTTT	CSARFGNTGELFF
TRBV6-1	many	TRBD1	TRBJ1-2	TGTGCCAGCAGGGACAGGGGGAACCTTAACTATGGCTACACCTTC	CASRDRGNLNYGYTF
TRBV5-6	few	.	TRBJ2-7	TGTGCCAGCAGGAGACGACAGGTCAGCTCCTACGAGCAGTACTTC	CASRRRQVSSYEQYF
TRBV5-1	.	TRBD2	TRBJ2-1	TGCGCCAGCGCGGGAGCTACGTACTCCTACAATGAGCAGTTCTTC	CASAGATYSYNEQFF
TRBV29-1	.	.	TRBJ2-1	TGCAGCGGGAGACGGGACATCTACAATGAGCAGTTCTTC	CSGRRDIYNEQFF
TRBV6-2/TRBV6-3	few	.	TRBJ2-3	TGTGCCAGCAGTTACTCGAGGCTGGTGTATGAGGGGAGGACCACAGATACGCAGTATTTT	CASSYSRLVYEGRTTDTQYF
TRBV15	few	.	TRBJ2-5	TGTGCCACCAGCAGAGATGGGGACACCTCCTGGGAGACCCAGTACTTC	CATSRDGDTSWETQYF
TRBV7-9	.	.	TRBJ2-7	TGTGCCAGCAGCTCTCCTGCCAGGGCCTCAAGCTCCTACGAGCAGTACTTC	CASSSPARASSSYEQYF
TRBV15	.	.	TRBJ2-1	TGTGCCACCAGCGCTCTGGCGGTCCCTTCCTACAATGAGCAGTTCTTC	CATSALAVPSYNEQFF
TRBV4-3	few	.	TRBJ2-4	TGCGCCAGCAGCCAAGATAGCACAGGCTCAGGCAAAAACATTCAGTACTTC	CASSQDSTGSGKNIQYF
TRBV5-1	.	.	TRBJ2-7	TGCGCCAGCAGCTGGATTCGGGGGACGGATGCCACCCACGAGCAGTACTTC	CASSWIRGTDATHEQYF
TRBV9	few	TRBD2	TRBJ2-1	TGTGCCAGCAGCACAGCGGGAGAGGCCTACAATGAGCAGTTCTTC	CASSTAGEAYNEQFF